These 30 T cell receptor beta chains were all obtained from the same sample, sequenced in a study of vaccination and CD4 T cells after COVID-19. Treatment indicated: approximately nine-day PBMC culture with coronavirus spike peptide pools or control peptides (ViraFEST assay). Their antigens are not known. With the Oncomine TCR Beta short-read assay, DNA from cultured CD4+ T cells was sequenced. TCRdb independently ran MiXCR on the PCR reads; one entry per CDR3 protein. The sample shows about 19,000 distinct CDR3 sequences, roughly 50% of them seen only once. The material was CD4+ T cells from blood, cultured in vitro, obtained after SARS-CoV-2 vaccination. Receptors were obtained from a human donor who had recovered from COVID-19.

V gene TRBV19 combines with J gene TRBJ1-2, with 12 positions matching TRBD1. V gave up 3 bases and J gave up 5 bases; unmatched junction bases: 7. The length of the CDR3 is 16 residues. Germline assignment: CDR1 LNHDA and CDR2 SQIVND (reference sequence). CDR3: CASSIGGTGGGYGYTF. The CDR3, as DNA: TGTGCCAGTAGTATCGGCGGGACAGGGGGCGGATATGGCTACACCTTC.

This clonotype appeared a few times. The chain employs TRBV27 and TRBJ2-5; TRBD1 matches at 9 bases. V was clipped by 5 bases and J by 4 bases; unmatched bases: 5. CDR1 and CDR2 from the germline V gene are MNHEY and SMNVEV (reference sequence). CDR3 length: 14 amino acids. CDR3 coding DNA: TGTGCCAGCAGTAAACCGGGACAGGGAGAGACCCAGTACTTC. The encoded protein is CASSKPGQGETQYF.

This clonotype was seen a handful of times. The chain uses TRBV6-1 and TRBJ1-6; 7 positions match TRBD1. Germline V gene data show CDR1 as MNHNS and CDR2 as SASEGT. The length of the CDR3 is 16 residues. Trimming took 6 bases from V and 4 from J; bases not matched to a gene: 9. The CDR3, as DNA: TGTGCCAGCAGGGAACAGGGGATCGGTTATAATTCACCCCTCCACTTT. This gives the protein CASREQGIGYNSPLHF.

This rearrangement joins TRBV19 to TRBJ2-3; tentative D call: TRBD2 (5 bases). Germline V gene sequence: CDR1 LNHDA, CDR2 SQIVND (reference sequence). V was shortened by 3 bases and J by 4 bases, with 17 bases between the two germline ends. The CDR3 is made up of 16 amino acids. The CDR3 region has the DNA TGTGCCAGTAGTATGTGGCGGGCCCCAAGACCAGATACGCAGTATTTT. This sequence encodes CASSMWRAPRPDTQYF.

This clonotype was observed a few times. This sequence joins TRBV20-1 and TRBJ2-5, with D perhaps matching TRBD1 (5 bases). Per germline, CDR1 DFQATT and CDR2 SNEGSKA (reference sequence). The length of the CDR3 is 12 residues. V was pared by 5 bases and J by 2 bases, with 9 bases between. The CDR3 is CSAEQVQETQYF. The CDR3 region has the DNA TGCAGTGCTGAACAGGTTCAAGAGACCCAGTACTTC.

This sequence joins TRBV12-3 or TRBV12-4 and TRBJ1-1; D perhaps matches TRBD1 (5 bases). V lost 3 bases, J lost 0 bases, and 8 bases lay in between. CDR3 length equals 14 residues. The CDR3 protein is CASSFSGLNTEAFF. In nucleotides, the CDR3 is TGTGCCAGCAGTTTTTCAGGGTTGAACACTGAAGCTTTCTTT.

The chain couples TRBV19 to TRBJ1-1, with TRBD1 as a possible D gene (5 bases). V gave up 3 bases and J gave up 0 bases, with 8 bases separating them. The CDR3 loop spans 14 amino acids. Germline V lookup: CDR1 LNHDA, CDR2 SQIVND (reference sequence). In DNA form, the CDR3 reads TGTGCCAGTAGTATCGGGACGGTGAACACTGAAGCTTTCTTT. Its translation: CASSIGTVNTEAFF.

V usage is TRBV4-2 and J usage is TRBJ1-1; D remains unclear. CDR3 length equals 17 residues. The V and J ends lost 0 bases and 0 bases respectively, with 14 bases between them. Germline loops: CDR1 LGHNA, CDR2 YNFKEQ. As DNA, the CDR3 is TGTGCCAGCAGCCAAGATTTGGCGTACCTGATGAACACTGAAGCTTTCTTT. This encodes CASSQDLAYLMNTEAFF.

This clonotype was seen only a few times. This chain joins TRBV20-1 and TRBJ1-1; 9 nucleotides agree with TRBD1. V was pared by 6 bases and J by 9 bases, with 8 bases of the junction left unmatched. This CDR3 comprises 12 residues. CDR1 and CDR2 (germline): DFQATT, SNEGSKA (reference sequence). CDR3 sequence reads: CSAGTGTGKAFF. Here the CDR3 DNA reads TGCAGTGCGGGAACCGGGACAGGGAAAGCTTTCTTT.

This clonotype was detected only once. The chain has TRBV11-2 and TRBJ1-6, with a possible D match to TRBD1 (6 bases). This CDR3 region has 15 residues. V gave up 5 bases and J gave up 9 bases, with 17 bases separating them. In germline, CDR1 is SGHAT, CDR2 FQNNGV. The CDR3 loop reads CASSARMKGGSPLHF. In nucleotides, the CDR3 is TGTGCCAGCAGCGCTCGAATGAAGGGGGGTTCACCCCTCCACTTT.

This clonotype was detected a few times. J is TRBJ2-1 and V is TRBV24-1, with D possibly being TRBD2 (6 bases). V lost 4 bases and J 14 bases, leaving 17 bases between the germline ends. The CDR3 spans 13 residues. CDR1 is KGHDR and CDR2 is SFDVKD in the germline V gene. The CDR3 sequence is CATSDSGRRAEFF. In nucleotides, the CDR3 is TGTGCCACCAGTGACTCAGGACGGAGGGCGGAGTTCTTC.

This rearrangement joins TRBV7-8 to TRBJ1-6; TRBD1 matches at 7 bases. Losses at the gene ends were 5 bases for V and 6 bases for J; bases not matched to a gene: 4. In germline, CDR1 is SGHVS, CDR2 FQNEAQ. This CDR3 is built from 14 residues. CDR3 coding DNA: TGTGCCAGCAGCCGCGGGACAGTTAATTCACCCCTCCACTTT. Residues: CASSRGTVNSPLHF.

This chain uses TRBV20-1 with TRBJ2-2; 8 bases line up with TRBD2. Germline CDR1 is DFQATT and CDR2 is SNEGSKA (reference sequence). The CDR3 length is 13 residues. J gave up 4 bases and V 6 bases, and 4 bases lay outside the gene matches. The CDR3 protein is CSAGLDGTGELFF. As DNA, the CDR3 is TGCAGTGCGGGACTAGACGGCACCGGGGAGCTGTTTTTT.

This clonotype was seen a handful of times. CDR3 region: CASSIDDTTGELFF. Here the CDR3 DNA reads TGTGCCAGTAGTATCGACGATACCACCGGGGAGCTGTTTTTT. The chain joins TRBV19 to TRBJ2-2; D ambiguous. The CDR3 runs to 14 residues. Between the trimmed V and J ends, which lost 3 bases and 4 bases, there was a span of 9 bases. Looked up from germline, CDR1 is LNHDA and CDR2 is SQIVND (reference sequence).

The CDR3 coding sequence is TGCAGTGTCAGAATGGGAGGGGGGAATGAGCAGTTCTTC. Translation: CSVRMGGGNEQFF. The V call is TRBV20-1, the J call TRBJ2-1; maybe TRBD2 (7 bases). Germline CDR1 DFQATT, CDR2 SNEGSKA (reference sequence). V was trimmed by 7 bases and J by 7 bases, leaving 17 bases between them. The CDR3 contains 13 residues.

This clonotype has just a few counts. The V gene is TRBV6-5, the J gene TRBJ1-6; D possibly corresponds to TRBD1 (5 bases). The germline V gene has CDR1 MNHEY and CDR2 SVGAGI. With 2 bases removed from V and 6 bases from J, the gap between germline ends came to 5 bases. The CDR3 totals 13 residues. CDR3 DNA: TGTGCCAGCAGTTACGGGGCTAATTCACCCCTCCACTTT. It translates to CASSYGANSPLHF.

A few counts support this clonotype. This chain uses TRBV7-2 with TRBJ2-5; no reliable D call. Germline V gives CDR1 SGHTA, CDR2 FQGNSA. With 1 base removed from V and 2 bases from J, the gap between germline ends came to 14 bases. CDR3 length equals 16 residues. CDR3 sequence (DNA): TGTGCCAGCAGCTTAGAGAAGGGCAATCGTCAAGAGACCCAGTACTTC. Protein product: CASSLEKGNRQETQYF.

The V and J genes are TRBV6-5 and TRBJ2-7, with 10 bases identical to TRBD2. The CDR3 length is 15 residues. The V gene end was trimmed by 4 bases and the J gene end by 3 bases; junction bases not matched to a gene: 6. Germline V lookup: CDR1 MNHEY, CDR2 SVGAGI. CDR3 bases: TGTGCCAGCAGTTCCCGGACTAGCGGCTTCTACGAGCAGTACTTC. Translation gives CASSSRTSGFYEQYF.

The genes are TRBV6-2 or TRBV6-3 and TRBJ1-2; the D gene is possibly TRBD1 (6 bases). Germline values: CDR1 MNHEY, CDR2 SVGEGT. There are 14 residues in the CDR3. V was pared by 6 bases and J by 4 bases, with 15 bases between. In nucleotides, the CDR3 is TGTGCCAGCAGCCCCTTCAGGGGAATCTATGGCTACACCTTC. Its translation is CASSPFRGIYGYTF.

The chain joins TRBV19 to TRBJ1-5; 7 bases fit TRBD1. Germline CDR1 is LNHDA and CDR2 is SQIVND (reference sequence). Unmatched junction bases numbered 9, after V lost 5 bases and J lost 2 bases. The CDR3 runs 16 residues. The CDR3 region is CASSFETGFGNQPQHF. CDR3 DNA sequence: TGTGCCAGTAGTTTCGAGACAGGGTTTGGCAATCAGCCCCAGCATTTT.

Here the CDR3 reads CASSRTGTGNTIYF. DNA of the CDR3: TGTGCCAGCAGCCGGACAGGCACTGGAAACACCATATATTTT. The chain links TRBV6-1 to TRBJ1-3; 7 positions match TRBD1. V gave up 6 bases and J gave up 2 bases; unmatched junction bases: 4. Germline V gene data show CDR1 as MNHNS and CDR2 as SASEGT. The CDR3 loop spans 14 amino acids.

This clonotype was recorded a few times. In DNA form, the CDR3 reads TGTGCCAGCAGTGAAATATCTGTAGACGGCTACACCTTC. Its protein product is CASSEISVDGYTF. The rearrangement links TRBV6-1 to TRBJ1-2; unclear D gene. This CDR3 region has 13 residues. CDR1 MNHNS and CDR2 SASEGT come from the germline V gene. V gave up 2 bases and J gave up 8 bases, with 12 bases separating them.

This clonotype occurred a few times. The chain couples TRBV27 to TRBJ2-3; D unresolved. The length of the CDR3 is 15 residues. Trimming pared 4 bases from V and 2 bases from J, leaving 13 bases between. The germline V gene encodes CDR1 MNHEY and CDR2 SMNVEV (reference sequence). The CDR3 is CASSSHRPFTDTQYF. The CDR3 DNA reads TGTGCCAGCAGTTCCCATCGGCCGTTCACAGATACGCAGTATTTT.

Here the CDR3 reads CASSPDREREKLFF. In DNA, the CDR3 is TGTGCCAGCAGCCCGGACAGGGAACGTGAAAAACTGTTTTTT. The V gene is TRBV7-9, the J gene TRBJ1-4; 8 nucleotides agree with TRBD1. Germline trimming cut 5 bases from V and 7 bases from J; bases unmatched to any gene: 6. The CDR3 spans 14 residues. Looked up from germline, CDR1 is SEHNR and CDR2 is FQNEAQ (reference sequence).

This chain connects TRBV20-1 to TRBJ1-2; D is possibly TRBD1 (5 bases). The V gene lost 0 bases and the J gene lost 7 bases, with 9 bases spanning the gap. CDR3 length equals 12 residues. The germline V gene encodes CDR1 DFQATT and CDR2 SNEGSKA (reference sequence). This CDR3 is CSARDYGTGYTF. Here the CDR3 DNA reads TGCAGTGCTAGAGATTATGGGACTGGCTACACCTTC.

The chain links TRBV20-1 to TRBJ2-7; 10 nucleotides align to TRBD1. Germline assignment: CDR1 DFQATT and CDR2 SNEGSKA (reference sequence). This CDR3 spans 15 amino acids. V was pared by 1 base and J by 3 bases, with 6 bases of the junction left unmatched. CDR3 DNA: TGCAGTGCTAGAGGGGGGACAGGGGAAGGCTACGAGCAGTACTTC. Its protein is CSARGGTGEGYEQYF.

This sequence joins TRBV11-2 and TRBJ2-7, with 7 bases aligning to TRBD2. Germline trimming cut 5 bases from V and 0 bases from J; bases unmatched to any gene: 7. This CDR3 is 15 amino acids long. CDR1 is SGHAT, CDR2 FQNNGV, per germline. The CDR3 bases are TGTGCCAGCAGCCGCCTAGCGGAAAGCTCCTACGAGCAGTACTTC. Residues: CASSRLAESSYEQYF.

This clonotype was observed a handful of times. The chain combines TRBV11-3 with TRBJ2-7; 9 bases fit TRBD2. Germline values: CDR1 SGHNT, CDR2 YENEEA. The CDR3 is made up of 18 amino acids. Trimming cost V 1 base and J 5 bases; bases outside gene matches: 15. The CDR3 sequence: CASSLGVLREGRLHEQYF. The DNA for the CDR3 is TGTGCCAGCAGCTTAGGGGTACTGCGGGAGGGCCGCTTACACGAGCAGTACTTC.

This sequence joins TRBV6-2 or TRBV6-3 and TRBJ1-5; D unresolved. Trimming shortened V by 6 bases and J by 1 base, and 4 bases separated the two germline ends. The CDR3 is 12 amino acids. Per germline, CDR1 MNHEY and CDR2 SVGEGT. This CDR3 is CASRTSNQPQHF. The CDR3 nucleotides are TGTGCCAGCAGGACAAGCAATCAGCCCCAGCATTTT.

The rearrangement joins TRBV6-4 to TRBJ2-3, with D perhaps matching TRBD2 (5 bases). V was clipped by 6 bases and J by 0 bases, with 7 bases between them. From germline, CDR1 is MRHNA and CDR2 SNTAGT. The CDR3 consists of 13 residues. The CDR3 loop is CASSRDSTDTQYF. Here the CDR3 DNA reads TGTGCCAGCAGCCGGGATAGCACAGATACGCAGTATTTT.